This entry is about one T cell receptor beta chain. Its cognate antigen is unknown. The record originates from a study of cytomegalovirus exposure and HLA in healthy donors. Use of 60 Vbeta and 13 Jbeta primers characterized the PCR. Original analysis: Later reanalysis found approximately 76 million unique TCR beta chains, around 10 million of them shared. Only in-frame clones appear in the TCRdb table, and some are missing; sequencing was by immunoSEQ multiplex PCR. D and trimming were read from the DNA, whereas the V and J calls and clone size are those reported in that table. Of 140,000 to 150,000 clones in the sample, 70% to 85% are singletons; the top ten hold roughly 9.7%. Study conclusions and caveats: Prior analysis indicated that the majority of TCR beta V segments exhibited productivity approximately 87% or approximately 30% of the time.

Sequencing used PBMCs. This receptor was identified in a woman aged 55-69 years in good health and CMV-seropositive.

CDR3 DNA: TGTGCCAGCGGGACATATCTGGGGGAGCAGTACTTC. Its translation: CASGTYLGEQYF. V usage is TRBV9 and J usage is TRBJ2-7, with D possibly TRBD1 on 6 matching bases. Germline V gene data show CDR1 as SGDLS and CDR2 as YYNGEE. Trimming took 7 bases from V and 7 from J, leaving 15 bases between them. This CDR3 has 12 residues.